The sequence of this TCR beta chain was determined in a study of T cells in localized non-small cell lung cancer. TCRdb keeps only in-frame clones here, not all; method: immunoSEQ multiplex PCR. There are around 3,500 clones in the sample; 33% occur only once, and roughly 6.6% lies in the top ten. The V gene lost 5 bases and the J gene lost 4 bases, with 17 bases spanning the gap. The CDR3 consists of 15 residues. Germline V gene data show CDR1 as MNHGY and CDR2 as SAAAGT. Samples of adjacent lung (free of atypia) were collected at least 2 cm from the tumor margin. As regards this clone: As yet, its antigen is unknown.

Notes on the study in general: Sequencing, confined to only one tumor region, leaves heterogeneity possible. Tumor showed lower T cell clonality than uninvolved adjacent lung, where it was highest.

V and J are TRBV6-8 and TRBJ1-1, with a possible D match to TRBD1 (5 bases). The clonotype comes from a woman aged 35-75 years with stage I lung adenocarcinoma. The specimen comprised normal lung tissue next to the tumor, sampled before any cancer treatment. The CDR3 DNA sequence: TGTGCCAGCAGTCCCCCGGGGGGTAGGAGCACTGAAGCTTTCTTT. Translating gives CASSPPGGRSTEAFF.